This TCR beta chain was captured in a study of shared clonotypes between healthy human individuals. Study results and caveats: Compared with memory subsets, naive subsets generally had larger estimated richness.

The CDR3 contains 10 residues. Germline V gene sequence: CDR1 DFQATT, CDR2 SNEGSKA (reference sequence). The repertoire was sequenced with immunoSEQ multiplex PCR; TCRdb's copy has only in-frame clones and lacks some. The top ten hold 10% of the sample, which has around 350,000 clones, roughly 80% seen once. Remarks on this clone: The antigen is undetermined. The junction departs from the called germline gene at one end, perhaps through a read error.

The source material was memory CD4+ T cells sorted from blood. This sample's subset: CD45RA-negative fraction. The sequence was obtained from a man aged 25 to 40 in good health. The V gene is TRBV20-1, the J gene TRBJ2-1; D remains unclear. The CDR3 region has the DNA TGCATTGCTTTCAAGGATGAGCAGTTCTTC. It is translated as CIAFKDEQFF.